The 7 T cell receptor beta chains listed next were all sequenced from one sample in a study of tumor and adjacent non-tumor tissue in lung cancer (dated by TCRdb to the late 2010s). The library came from multiplex PCR. This sample was sequenced with an Illumina HiSeq 2500. TCRbeta libraries were constructed through three rounds of nested PCR with primers (Table S4) according to protocols adapted from ARM-PCR. The public reads were run again by TCRdb, first through fastp at Q25 and then through MiXCR, and only productive beta chains were kept. Here each entry gathers all rows of one CDR3 protein and keeps the most common genes and DNA. The sample table holds over 35,000 distinct CDR3 sequences, of which 60% were seen once. The ten largest clones add up to under 60% of the sample. Bulk unsorted tissue served as the source for RNA extraction, and RNA quality was assessed using a NanoDrop ND-1000 and an Agilent 2100. Normal lung samples were distant non-tumor tissue taken more than 3 cm from the tumor edge.

Input material: distant non-tumor lung tissue. These receptor sequences come from a man aged 50 to 59 with non-small cell lung cancer.

As to this clonotype: The CDR3 does not close with the conserved phenylalanine or tryptophan, likely indicating a read error. The V and J genes are TRBV12-3 or TRBV12-4 and TRBJ2-3; D possibly corresponds to TRBD1 (6 bases). The CDR3 consists of 13 residues. The CDR3 bases are TGTGCCAGCAGTTTCAGCCGGACAGATAAGCAGTATTTG. Protein sequence: CASSFSRTDKQYL.

Of note for this clonotype: One end of the junction does not line up with germline, which may come from a read error. The chain uses TRBV20-1 and TRBJ2-5, with D possibly matching TRBD1 (6 bases). In germline, CDR1 is DFQATT, CDR2 SNEGSKA (reference sequence). The CDR3 is made up of 13 amino acids. This chain's CDR3 is CSTTTGSQETQYF. The CDR3 bases are TGTAGTACCACGACAGGATCTCAAGAGACCCAGTACTTC.

In the case of this clonotype: A much larger clone lies a single base off, so this may be a read error. The chain uses TRBV10-1 and TRBJ2-1; D not certain. Per the germline V gene, CDR1 is WNHNN and CDR2 is SYGVQD (reference sequence). CDR3 length: 12 residues. The CDR3 nucleotides read TGCGCCAGCAGTGACCTAAACAATGAGCTGTTCTTC. Protein product: CASSDLNNELFF.

In regard to this clonotype: Germline is not matched at one junction end, which may reflect a read error. This sequence joins TRBV4-2 and TRBJ2-7, with D unclear. Germline V CDR1 and CDR2: LGHNA, YNFKEQ. The CDR3 sequence is 15 residues long. This CDR3 reads CATSQSWTDSYEQYF. CDR3 nucleotide sequence: TGTGCCACCAGCCAATCTTGGACGGACTCCTACGAGCAGTACTTC.

A remark on this clonotype: At one boundary the junction diverges from the germline segment, which might be a read error. V gene TRBV5-1 combines with J gene TRBJ2-2, with a weak D call TRBD1 (6 bases). Germline-derived CDR1 and CDR2 are SGHRS and YFSETQ. CDR3 length: 14 amino acids. The CDR3 region has the DNA TGCTCCAGCAGCCTGACAGGGAACACCGGGGAGCTGTTTTTT. The encoded protein is CSSSLTGNTGELFF.

A word on this clonotype: It is likely a read error, because the conserved phenylalanine at the end of the CDR3 is missing. It is unclear where the CDR3 begins or ends on the DNA, so no DNA is shown, and the CDR3 is as TCRdb lists it. V usage is TRBV29-1 and J usage is TRBJ2-7; the table's D call, TRBD2, was not checked against the DNA. The germline CDR1 and CDR2 sequences are SQVTM and ANQGSEA. The CDR3 totals 14 residues, both ends included. The CDR3 sequence is CSVETSGRRTEKYS.

In regard to this clonotype: Just one base apart from a much larger clone, this may be a read error. The gene calls are TRBV12-3 or TRBV12-4 and TRBJ1-5, with 8 bases matching TRBD1. J lost 6 bases, V lost 10 bases, and 11 bases had no gene match. The CDR3 loop spans 14 amino acids. The DNA of the CDR3 is TGTGCCAACAGGCAGGGGGCGCCGGGTCAGCCCCAGCATTTT. Encoded protein: CANRQGAPGQPQHF.